This TCR beta chain was captured in a study of identifying expanded T cells in peripheral blood. Libraries were prepared by immunoSEQ multiplex PCR; TCRdb keeps only in-frame clonotypes and omits some of them. The data hold about 100,000 clones, with roughly 88% observed a single time. This clone was seen once. Antigen specificity is unknown. General study findings and limits: Technical replicates showed around 1.2 changed clones; two weeks around 15; four weeks 19. Variance in clone template counts between roughly 2-week samples significantly increased with total template count across all healthy donors.

The CDR3 is 13 residues long. Germline V CDR1 and CDR2: MDHEN, SYDVKM. Trimming took off 3 bases at V and 8 bases at J, with 12 bases between the two ends. The TCR sequence derives from a person aged 18 to 70 in good health. The chain uses TRBV28 and TRBJ2-3; D gene ambiguous. Sequenced sample: blood. This chain's CDR3 is CASSFPPGVTQYF. CDR3 sequence (DNA): TGTGCCAGCAGTTTCCCCCCGGGTGTTACGCAGTATTTT.